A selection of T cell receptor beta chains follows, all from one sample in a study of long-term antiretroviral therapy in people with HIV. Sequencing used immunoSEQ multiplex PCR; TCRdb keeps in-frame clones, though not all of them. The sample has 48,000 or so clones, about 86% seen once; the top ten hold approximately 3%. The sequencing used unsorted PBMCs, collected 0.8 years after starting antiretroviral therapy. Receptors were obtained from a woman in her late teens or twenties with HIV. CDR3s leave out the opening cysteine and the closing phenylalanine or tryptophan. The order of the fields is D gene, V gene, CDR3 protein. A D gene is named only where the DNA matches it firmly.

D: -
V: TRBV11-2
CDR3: ASSAGLPYSPEAF

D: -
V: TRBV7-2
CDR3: ASSLAIFSGANVLT

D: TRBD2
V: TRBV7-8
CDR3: ASSLFGLAGYNEQF

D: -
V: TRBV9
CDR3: ASSVGGMNTEAF

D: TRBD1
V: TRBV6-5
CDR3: ASSRVQGAVDTQY

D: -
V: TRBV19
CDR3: ATAPFVVGLTDTQY

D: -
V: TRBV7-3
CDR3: ASREGGRDQQF

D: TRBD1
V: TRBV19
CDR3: ASTTGSETQY

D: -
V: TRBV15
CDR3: ATSRPGANNEQF

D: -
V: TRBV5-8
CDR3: ASSLGVTLVHPDTQY

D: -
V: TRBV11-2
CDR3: ASSVSNPDTDTQY

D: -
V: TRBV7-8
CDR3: ASTNGRGSYGYT

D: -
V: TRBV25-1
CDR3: ASRGGQAGHGREQY

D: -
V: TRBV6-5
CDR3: ASSYSWQGSLEQY

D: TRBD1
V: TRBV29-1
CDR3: SGQGYYGYT

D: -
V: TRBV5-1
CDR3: ASSLAGEPQH

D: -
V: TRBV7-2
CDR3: ASSSRFDTQY

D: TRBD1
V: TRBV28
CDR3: ASSSIGTEYFYGYT

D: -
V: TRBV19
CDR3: ASSMGLGALGEQY

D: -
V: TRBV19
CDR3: ASGNTGSSYNEQF

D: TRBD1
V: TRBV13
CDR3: ASSLKVTGTGWGYT

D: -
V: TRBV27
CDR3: ASSYGLIAREQF

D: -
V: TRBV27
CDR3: ASSRSGAQETQY

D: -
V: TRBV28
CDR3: ASSFGVGRTDTQY

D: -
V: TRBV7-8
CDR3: ASSLGGENTIY

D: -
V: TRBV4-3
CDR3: ASSQDGGATNEKLF

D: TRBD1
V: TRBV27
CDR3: ASSPRDRVREQY

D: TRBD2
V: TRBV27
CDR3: ASSPRTSGRSSYEQY

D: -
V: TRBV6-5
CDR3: ASSLGVGATEAF

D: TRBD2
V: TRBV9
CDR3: ASSAVAGSDEQY

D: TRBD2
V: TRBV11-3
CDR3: ASSSGGTEEQY

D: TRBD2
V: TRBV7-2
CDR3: ASSLDLLAGADTQY

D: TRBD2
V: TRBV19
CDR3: ASSGGLAGAPHTDTQY

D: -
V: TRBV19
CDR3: ASSIGSGAISLYGYT

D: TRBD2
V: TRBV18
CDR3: ASSPPTGGPGSYEQY

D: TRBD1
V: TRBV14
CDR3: ASSHRTGRLTGELF

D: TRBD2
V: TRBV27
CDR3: ASSSTSGPYEQY

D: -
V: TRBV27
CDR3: ASTLRHAAQY

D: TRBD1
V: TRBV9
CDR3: ASSSLQGDYYGYT

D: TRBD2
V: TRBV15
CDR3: ATKTSGISTDTQY

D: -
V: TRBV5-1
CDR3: ASSQEGPWNEQF

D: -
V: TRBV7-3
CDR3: ASSLGGLNEQY

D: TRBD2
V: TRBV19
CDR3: ASSIAGGPLEQY

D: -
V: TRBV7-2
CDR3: ASSLRVSARTDTQY

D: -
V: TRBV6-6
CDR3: ASRRGTGIDEQY

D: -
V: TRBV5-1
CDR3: ASSLSRTNEQF

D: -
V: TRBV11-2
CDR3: ASSSLGELF

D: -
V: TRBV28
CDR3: ASSLRLGAGEQY